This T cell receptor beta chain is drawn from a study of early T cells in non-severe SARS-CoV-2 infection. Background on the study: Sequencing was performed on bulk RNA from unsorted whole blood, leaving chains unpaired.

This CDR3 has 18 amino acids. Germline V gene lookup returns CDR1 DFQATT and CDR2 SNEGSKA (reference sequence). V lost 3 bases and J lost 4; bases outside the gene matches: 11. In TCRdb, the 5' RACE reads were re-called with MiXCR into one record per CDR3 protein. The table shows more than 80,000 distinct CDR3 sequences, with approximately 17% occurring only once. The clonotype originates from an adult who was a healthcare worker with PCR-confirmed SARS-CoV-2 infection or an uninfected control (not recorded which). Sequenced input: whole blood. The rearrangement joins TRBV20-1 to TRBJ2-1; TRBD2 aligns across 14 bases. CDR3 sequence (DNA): TGCAGTGCTAGGATTACGACTAGCGGGGGGGCCAGGTACAATGAGCAGTTCTTC. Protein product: CSARITTSGGARYNEQFF.